This T cell receptor (beta chain) derives from a study of cytomegalovirus exposure and HLA in healthy donors. The junction had 4 bases not matched to a gene; V was cut back by 5 bases and J by 4 bases. Germline lookup yields CDR1 SEHNR and CDR2 FQNEAQ (reference sequence). The CDR3 is 14 amino acids. PCR primers comprised 60 Vbeta and 13 Jbeta primers. Measured with immunoSEQ multiplex PCR; TCRdb has only the in-frame clones, and not every one. The sample lists roughly 170,000 clones; 70% to 85% were seen once. The sample comprised PBMCs. The chain links TRBV7-9 to TRBJ2-3; TRBD2 matches 9 bases. The sequence was obtained from a girl aged 2 to 10 in good health and CMV-seropositive. The CDR3 sequence: CASSGSGSSDTQYF. CDR3 nucleotides: TGTGCCAGCAGCGGTAGCGGGAGCTCAGATACGCAGTATTTT.